These 6 T cell receptor beta chains were sequenced from one sample in a study of T-cell reconstitution after alpha-beta-depleted transplantation in children. A library of TCRbeta sequences, prepared with unique molecular identifiers, was generated. MiXCR, applied by TCRdb to the PCR reads, yields one record per CDR3 protein. This table holds hundreds of thousands of distinct CDR3 sequences, 8% to 11% found once. The sample in question was PBMCs from the stem cell graft donor, obtained from the stem cell graft. The receptor set was obtained from a human donor who donated a stem cell graft to a child with acute myeloid leukemia.

This clonotype showed up just a few times. The gene calls are TRBV20-1 and TRBJ1-2; 8 nucleotides agree with TRBD1. The CDR3 covers 14 residues. Trimming took 4 bases from V and 5 from J; bases not matched to a gene: 9. Per germline, CDR1 DFQATT and CDR2 SNEGSKA (reference sequence). The CDR3 here is CSAIVSGQEYGYTF. DNA for the CDR3: TGCAGTGCTATTGTGTCGGGACAGGAATATGGCTACACCTTC.

This clonotype appeared many times. The gene calls are TRBV6-6 and TRBJ2-7; 7 bases fit TRBD1. The CDR3 is 12 amino acids. Germline V gives CDR1 MNHNY, CDR2 SVGAGI (reference sequence). The V and J ends lost 8 bases and 5 bases, in that order; junction bases with no gene match: 6. The CDR3 DNA is TGTGCCAGCGACGACAGGGCCAACGAGCAGTACTTC. This codes for CASDDRANEQYF.

The rearrangement links TRBV7-2 to TRBJ2-1, with 8 bases aligning to TRBD2. Germline V gene lookup returns CDR1 SGHTA and CDR2 FQGNSA. V lost 1 base to trimming and J lost 2 bases; unmatched junction nucleotides: 4. This CDR3 spans 16 amino acids. The CDR3: CASSLESGSTYNEQFF. The CDR3 DNA follows: TGTGCCAGCAGCTTAGAAAGCGGGAGTACCTACAATGAGCAGTTCTTC.

This clonotype was found many times. The J gene is TRBJ2-4, the V gene TRBV20-1, with TRBD2 as a possible D gene (5 bases). V lost 4 bases and J 1 base, leaving 14 bases between the germline ends. Germline V gene data show CDR1 as DFQATT and CDR2 as SNEGSKA (reference sequence). The CDR3 length is 15 residues. For the CDR3, the DNA is TGCAGTGCTATTTCGGATCGGGATGCCAAAAACATTCAGTACTTC. Protein product: CSAISDRDAKNIQYF.

J is TRBJ2-5 and V is TRBV29-1; TRBD1 agrees at 10 bases. V lost 4 bases to trimming and J lost 7 bases; unmatched junction nucleotides: 6. Germline V gene lookup returns CDR1 SQVTM and CDR2 ANQGSEA. The CDR3 is made up of 13 amino acids. The CDR3 loop is CSVGTGGSGTQYF. For the CDR3, the DNA is TGCAGCGTTGGGACAGGGGGATCCGGGACCCAGTACTTC.

The V and J genes are TRBV7-2 and TRBJ2-5; 7 nucleotides match TRBD2. V lost 7 bases, J lost 4 bases, and 15 bases stayed unmatched. Germline CDR1 is SGHTA and CDR2 is FQGNSA. The CDR3 has 16 amino acids. CDR3 DNA: TGTGCCAGCACGTTTAGCCTTGGGGAGGGCCGAGAGACCCAGTACTTC. Protein: CASTFSLGEGRETQYF.